This entry is about one T cell receptor (beta chain). Amplified TCR beta CDR3 regions derived from RNA transcripts. The primer set for the first-round RT-PCR of the TCR CDR3 was HTBI. TCRdb re-called the multiplex PCR reads with MiXCR, one entry per CDR3 protein. The table includes around 600,000 distinct CDR3 sequences, about 45% detected once. The data belong to a study of T cells in Graves' hyperthyroidism and ophthalmopathy. The germline CDR1 and CDR2 sequences are DFQATT and SNEGSKA (reference sequence). Trimming left V 2 bases short and J 3 bases short, with 14 bases between. CDR3 length equals 15 residues. The study left out patients who had uncontrolled infection, other autoimmune disease, pregnancy or lactation.

The chain employs TRBV20-1 and TRBJ1-5, with D tentatively TRBD1 (5 bases). This receptor was obtained from an adult man with Graves' disease, either hyperthyroidism or ophthalmopathy (not recorded which). Specimen: peripheral blood or thyroid tissue (not recorded which). The CDR3 nucleotides read TGCAGTGCTAGATCTAGGGGTACAGACAATCAGCCCCAGCATTTT. Residues: CSARSRGTDNQPQHF.